The rows below give T cell receptor beta chains drawn from one sample of a study of T cells in Graves' hyperthyroidism and ophthalmopathy. TCRdb reprocessed the multiplex PCR reads with MiXCR, giving one entry per CDR3 protein. This sample carries a few hundred thousand distinct CDR3 sequences, over 13% of them seen once, and the ten largest clones take under 20%. Specimen: blood. The receptors derive from a woman younger than 35 with Graves' hyperthyroidism. The conserved cysteine and the conserved F or W are not part of the CDR3 here.

j_call v_call cdr3_aa
TRBJ1-2 TRBV4-1 ASSQVAGANNYGYT
TRBJ2-1 TRBV5-1 ASSLVTSVNEQF
TRBJ2-3 TRBV5-4 ASSLARRADTQY
TRBJ1-5 TRBV6-1 ASSNANQPQH
TRBJ1-1 TRBV12-3/TRBV12-4 ASRLSLNTEAF
TRBJ2-5 TRBV5-1 ASSFRTGETQY
TRBJ2-3 TRBV7-3 ASSSSGISTDTQY
TRBJ2-1 TRBV2 ASSEYLAMPQLEQF
TRBJ2-2 TRBV29-1 SVEEPAGMGNTGELF
TRBJ2-7 TRBV30 ALAGESYEQY
TRBJ2-1 TRBV3-1 ASSHSLDGGGIGVYEQF
TRBJ1-2 TRBV24-1 ATNRRDYT
TRBJ2-3 TRBV27 AGSLRAVQTSTDTQY